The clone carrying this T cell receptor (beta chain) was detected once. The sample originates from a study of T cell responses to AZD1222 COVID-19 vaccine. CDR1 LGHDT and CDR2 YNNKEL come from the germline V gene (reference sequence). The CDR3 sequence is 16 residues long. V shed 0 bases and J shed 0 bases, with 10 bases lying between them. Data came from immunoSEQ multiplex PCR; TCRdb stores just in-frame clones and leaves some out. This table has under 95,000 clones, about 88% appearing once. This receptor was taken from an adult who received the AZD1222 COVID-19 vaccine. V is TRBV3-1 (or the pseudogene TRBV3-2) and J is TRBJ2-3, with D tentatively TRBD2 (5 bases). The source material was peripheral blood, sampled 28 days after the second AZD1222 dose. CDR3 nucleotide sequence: TGTGCCAGCAGCCAAGAGGGCGGAGGAAGCACAGATACGCAGTATTTT. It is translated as CASSQEGGGSTDTQYF.